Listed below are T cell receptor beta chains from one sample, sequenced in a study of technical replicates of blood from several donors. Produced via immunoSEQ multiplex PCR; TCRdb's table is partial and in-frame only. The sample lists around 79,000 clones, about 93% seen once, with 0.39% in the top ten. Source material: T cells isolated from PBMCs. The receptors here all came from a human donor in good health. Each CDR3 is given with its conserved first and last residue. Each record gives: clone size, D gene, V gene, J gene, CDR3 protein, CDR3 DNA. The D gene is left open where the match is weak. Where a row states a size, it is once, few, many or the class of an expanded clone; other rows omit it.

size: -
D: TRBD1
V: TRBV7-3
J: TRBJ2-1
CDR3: CASSPGTGGRNEQFF
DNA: TGTGCCAGCAGCCCCGGGACAGGGGGCCGCAATGAGCAGTTCTTC

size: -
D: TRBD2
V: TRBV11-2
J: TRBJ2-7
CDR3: CASSLFGTSGYSYEQYF
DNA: TGTGCCAGCAGCTTATTTGGGACTAGCGGATACTCCTACGAGCAGTACTTC

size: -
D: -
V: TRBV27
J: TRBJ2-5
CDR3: CASSTGLQETQYF
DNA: TGTGCCAGCAGTACGGGTCTCCAAGAGACCCAGTACTTC

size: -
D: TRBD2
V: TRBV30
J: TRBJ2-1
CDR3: CAWQTRGRYNEQFF
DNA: TGTGCCTGGCAAACTCGCGGGAGATACAATGAGCAGTTCTTC

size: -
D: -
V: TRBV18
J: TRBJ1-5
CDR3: CASSPPGQPQHF
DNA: TGTGCCAGCTCACCACCCGGTCAGCCCCAGCATTTT

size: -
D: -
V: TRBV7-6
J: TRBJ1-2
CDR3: CAHRVLRVRQNYGYTF
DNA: TGTGCCCACAGGGTATTAAGGGTAAGGCAAAACTATGGCTACACCTTC

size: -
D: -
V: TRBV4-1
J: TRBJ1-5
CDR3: CASSQDRSQEDQPQHF
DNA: TGCGCCAGCAGCCAAGATAGGAGTCAGGAGGATCAGCCCCAGCATTTT

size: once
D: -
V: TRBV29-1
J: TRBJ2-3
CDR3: CTITSRLTDTQYF
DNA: TGCACTATCACGAGCCGCCTCACAGATACGCAGTATTTT

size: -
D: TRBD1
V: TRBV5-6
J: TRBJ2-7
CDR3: CASSLRTGPSSWYEQYF
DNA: TGTGCCAGCAGCCTTCGGACAGGACCTTCGTCTTGGTACGAGCAGTACTTC

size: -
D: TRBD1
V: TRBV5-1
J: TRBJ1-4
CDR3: CASSSTGSGLGEKLFF
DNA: TGCGCCAGCAGCTCGACAGGGAGTGGGTTGGGAGAAAAACTGTTTTTT

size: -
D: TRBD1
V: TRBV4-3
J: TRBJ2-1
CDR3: CASSQESGGSYNEQFF
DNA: TGCGCCAGCAGCCAAGAGTCAGGGGGCTCCTACAATGAGCAGTTCTTC

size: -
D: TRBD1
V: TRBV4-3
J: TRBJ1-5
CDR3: CASSQDWAGGAQPQHF
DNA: TGCGCCAGCAGCCAAGATTGGGCAGGGGGAGCTCAGCCCCAGCATTTT

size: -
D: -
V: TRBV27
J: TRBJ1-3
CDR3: CASSTSRVGSGNTIYF
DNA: TGTGCCAGCAGTACTAGCAGGGTAGGCTCTGGAAACACCATATATTTT

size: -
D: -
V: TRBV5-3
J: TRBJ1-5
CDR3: CARSLELGQGNIWSINQPQHF
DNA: TGTGCCAGAAGCTTGGAATTAGGGCAGGGGAACATCTGGAGCATAAATCAGCCCCAGCATTTT

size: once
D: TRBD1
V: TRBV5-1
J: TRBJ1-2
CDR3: CASSLAPDRLDYGYTF
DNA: TGCGCCAGCAGCTTGGCCCCGGACAGGCTCGACTATGGCTACACCTTC

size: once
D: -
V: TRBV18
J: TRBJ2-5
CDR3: CASSPQGSQETQYF
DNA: TGTGCCAGCTCACCGCAGGGGAGCCAAGAGACCCAGTACTTC

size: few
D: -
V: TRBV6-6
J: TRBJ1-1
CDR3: CASSQESRTEAFF
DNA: TGTGCCAGCAGCCAAGAAAGCAGGACTGAAGCTTTCTTT

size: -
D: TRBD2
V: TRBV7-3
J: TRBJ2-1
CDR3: CASSIAGRDNEQFF
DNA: TGTGCCAGCAGCATAGCGGGACGGGATAATGAGCAGTTCTTC

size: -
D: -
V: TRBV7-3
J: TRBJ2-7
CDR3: CASSFSDSGHYEQYF
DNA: TGTGCCAGCAGCTTTTCCGACTCGGGTCATTACGAGCAGTACTTC

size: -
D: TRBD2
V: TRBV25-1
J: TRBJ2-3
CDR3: CASRFGAGDTDTQYF
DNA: TGTGCCAGCAGGTTCGGGGCGGGAGACACAGATACGCAGTATTTT

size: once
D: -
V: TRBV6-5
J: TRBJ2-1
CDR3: CASSGGSSYNEQFF
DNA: TGTGCCAGCAGTGGTGGGAGCTCCTACAATGAGCAGTTCTTC

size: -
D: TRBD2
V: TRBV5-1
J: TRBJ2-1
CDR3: CASSSLTSGSGEQFF
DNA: TGCGCCAGCAGCTCTCTGACTAGCGGGAGCGGTGAGCAGTTCTTC

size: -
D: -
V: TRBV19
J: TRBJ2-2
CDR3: CASSIRAGVGTGELFF
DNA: TGTGCCAGTAGTATCCGGGCAGGGGTTGGGACCGGGGAGCTGTTTTTT

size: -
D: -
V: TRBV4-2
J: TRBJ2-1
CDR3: CASSHNRGTTALNNEQFF
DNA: TGTGCCAGCAGTCATAATAGGGGGACTACGGCTCTGAACAATGAGCAGTTCTTC

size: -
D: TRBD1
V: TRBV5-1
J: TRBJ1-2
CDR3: CASSVGTVSNYGYTF
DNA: TGCGCCAGCAGCGTTGGGACAGTCTCTAACTATGGCTACACCTTC

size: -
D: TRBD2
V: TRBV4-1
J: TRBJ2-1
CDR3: CASARRYGREVDNEQFF
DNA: TGCGCCAGCGCCAGGCGATATGGGCGGGAGGTTGACAATGAGCAGTTCTTC

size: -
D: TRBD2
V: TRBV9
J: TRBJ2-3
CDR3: CASSVLAGGVGDTQYF
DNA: TGTGCCAGCAGCGTGCTAGCGGGAGGAGTTGGAGATACGCAGTATTTT

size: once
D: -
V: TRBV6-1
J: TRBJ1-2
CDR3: CASLEGWADYGYTF
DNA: TGTGCCAGCCTGGAGGGATGGGCAGACTATGGCTACACCTTC

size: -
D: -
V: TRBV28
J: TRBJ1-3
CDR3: CASSLTGSGNTIYF
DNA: TGTGCCAGCAGCTTGACAGGCTCTGGAAACACCATATATTTT